This T cell receptor beta chain was identified during a study of T cells after yellow fever vaccination. Study context: Fractions with few cells were prepared using SMART-Seq v4 Ultra Low Input. Findings and caveats of the study: Most primary-vaccination clones reappeared after the booster (approximately 95% CD4, about 88% CD8). Repertoires obtained by FACS sorting could include abundant clonotypes that entered as contaminants from the bulk population.

In germline, CDR1 is MGHDK, CDR2 SYGVNS. This CDR3 comprises 20 residues. Trimming removed 2 bases from V and 0 bases from J; junction bases left unmatched: 11. In making TCR cDNA, 5'RACE template switching added a universal primer site and UMIs to it. Each CDR3 protein gets one entry after TCRdb re-called the 5' RACE reads with MiXCR. In the table there are 250,000 to 400,000 distinct CDR3 sequences, about 4% of which are singletons. This clonotype showed up many times. No antigen is known for it. The V call is TRBV25-1, the J call TRBJ2-6, with 9 bases identical to TRBD1. The sequence was obtained from a man aged 18-30 years who received the YFV17D yellow fever vaccine. Sequenced here: PBMCs, sampled 5 days after the yellow fever booster vaccination. CDR3 residues: CASSEAAGTGYPSGANVLTF. The CDR3 DNA reads as TGTGCCAGCAGTGAAGCCGCCGGGACAGGGTACCCCTCTGGGGCCAACGTCCTGACTTTC.